Below, 32 T cell receptor beta chains from the same sample are listed, as sequenced in a study of T cell responses to AZD1222 COVID-19 vaccine. Generated by immunoSEQ multiplex PCR, the TCRdb table keeps only in-frame clones and is missing some. This table has about 150,000 clones, nearly 90% appearing once. Material: peripheral blood, obtained on day 0 of AZD1222 vaccination. These receptors came from an adult in good health.

V usage is TRBV6-2 or TRBV6-3 and J usage is TRBJ1-5; TRBD1 is a possible D gene (5 bases). Germline CDR1 and CDR2: MNHEY and SVGEGT. Trimming shortened V by 2 bases and J by 4 bases, and 15 bases separated the two germline ends. This CDR3 has 16 residues. For the CDR3, the DNA is TGTGCCAGCAGTTACGTCCGGGGCGAAGGGAATCAGCCCCAGCATTTT. This codes for CASSYVRGEGNQPQHF.

The gene calls are TRBV24-1 and TRBJ2-5; D tentatively reads TRBD1 or TRBD2 (5 bases each). The CDR3 loop spans 14 amino acids. The V end was cut by 4 bases, the J end by 5 bases, with 13 bases between. Germline V gene lookup returns CDR1 KGHDR and CDR2 SFDVKD. The CDR3 nucleotides are TGTGCCACCAGTGACCCGGGGCGGTCCGAGACCCAGTACTTC. As protein: CATSDPGRSETQYF.

This clone has a single count. The rearrangement uses TRBV19 and TRBJ1-1; a weak D match, TRBD1 (6 bases). Trimming took 6 bases from V and 3 from J, leaving 11 bases between them. The CDR3 has 13 residues. Germline values: CDR1 LNHDA, CDR2 SQIVND (reference sequence). CDR3 in DNA: TGTGCCAGTAGGTCGGGGGCGCACACTGAAGCTTTCTTT. It specifies CASRSGAHTEAFF.

This chain connects TRBV18 to TRBJ1-3; 8 nucleotides align to TRBD1. The germline CDR1 and CDR2 sequences are KGHSH and LQKENI. The V and J ends lost 3 bases and 2 bases, in that order; junction bases with no gene match: 0. This CDR3 contains 14 residues. CDR3 nucleotide sequence: TGTGCCAGCTCACCGGACAGGGCTGGAAACACCATATATTTT. Translating gives CASSPDRAGNTIYF.

This chain joins TRBV4-1 and TRBJ2-7, with D possibly matching TRBD2 (6 bases). Germline values: CDR1 MGHRA, CDR2 YSYEKL. The CDR3 has 14 amino acids. The ends were cut back, 5 bases at V and 2 bases at J, with 13 bases in the middle. In nucleotides, the CDR3 is TGCGCCAGCAGCACCCGGGACTTAGCCTACGAGCAGTACTTC. This sequence encodes CASSTRDLAYEQYF.

The chain uses TRBV6-2 or TRBV6-3 and TRBJ2-2; 9 nucleotides align to TRBD2. J gave up 4 bases and V 1 base, and 4 bases lay outside the gene matches. The CDR3 has 16 amino acids. Germline-derived CDR1 and CDR2 are MNHEY and SVGEGT. The CDR3 sequence is CASSYYSGSSTGELFF. As DNA, the CDR3 is TGTGCCAGCAGTTACTATAGCGGGAGTAGCACCGGGGAGCTGTTTTTT.

The chain couples TRBV27 to TRBJ1-4; the D is unclear. There are 14 residues in the CDR3. The V gene's germline CDR1 is MNHEY and CDR2 SMNVEV (reference sequence). Trimming took 3 bases from V and 4 from J, leaving 9 bases between them. DNA of the CDR3: TGTGCCAGCAGTTTCGGGCGTGGTAATGAAAAACTGTTTTTT. Protein: CASSFGRGNEKLFF.

In DNA, the CDR3 is TGTGCCAGCAGCTTAGGACGAAACCCGAACCATTACGAGCAGTACTTC. Translation: CASSLGRNPNHYEQYF. The V and J genes are TRBV11-1 and TRBJ2-7; D not certain. The CDR3 loop spans 16 amino acids. Germline CDR1 reads SGHAT; CDR2 reads FQDESV (reference sequence). V was pared by 1 base and J by 4 bases, with 17 bases between. The whole variable domain, filled in from reference TRBV11-1 and TRBJ2-7, reads EAEVAQSPRYKITEKSQAVAFWCDPISGHATLYWYRQILGQGPELLVQFQDESVVDDSQLPKDRFSAERLKGVDSTLKIQPAELGDSAMYLCASSLGRNPNHYEQYFGPGTRLTVT.

The table lists this clone with a few counts. This chain uses TRBV6-2 or TRBV6-3 with TRBJ2-7, with D perhaps matching TRBD2 (5 bases). Germline-derived CDR1 and CDR2 are MNHEY and SVGEGT. This CDR3 has 15 amino acids. V lost 0 bases to trimming and J lost 2 bases, with 11 bases between them. CDR3 coding DNA: TGTGCCAGCAGTTACTCTCAGCGGTCAACCTACGAGCAGTACTTC. It translates to CASSYSQRSTYEQYF.

The chain recombines TRBV28 with TRBJ2-1; the D call may be TRBD1 or TRBD2 (5 bases each). CDR3 length: 17 amino acids. The germline V and J ends were trimmed by 1 base and 5 bases, with 18 bases remaining between them. Germline V lookup: CDR1 MDHEN, CDR2 SYDVKM. The CDR3 sequence is CASSLLYRIGANNEQFF. CDR3 in DNA: TGTGCCAGCAGTTTATTGTATAGGATCGGGGCCAACAATGAGCAGTTCTTC.

V is TRBV11-2 and J is TRBJ2-4, with D possibly being TRBD2 (6 bases). This CDR3 comprises 14 residues. Trimming pared 5 bases from V and 11 bases from J, leaving 19 bases between. Germline CDR1 reads SGHAT; CDR2 reads FQNNGV. In nucleotides, the CDR3 is TGTGCCAGCAGCCTGCGGGGCGGGACCCTCGTTCAGTACTTC. Protein sequence: CASSLRGGTLVQYF.

This chain links TRBV6-1 with TRBJ1-3; D is uncertain. V was trimmed by 1 base and J by 0 bases, leaving 7 bases between them. Per the germline V gene, CDR1 is MNHNS and CDR2 is SASEGT. The CDR3 extends over 15 amino acids. The CDR3 DNA reads as TGTGCCAGCAGTGAAGATGGATCCTCTGGAAACACCATATATTTT. Protein: CASSEDGSSGNTIYF.

The V gene is TRBV24-1, the J gene TRBJ2-1, with 10 bases identical to TRBD2. Germline CDR1 and CDR2: KGHDR and SFDVKD. V gave up 4 bases and J gave up 3 bases; unmatched junction bases: 5. The CDR3 totals 16 residues. CDR3 coding DNA: TGTGCCACCAGTGACCAACTAGCGGGACGCTACAATGAGCAGTTCTTC. Amino acids: CATSDQLAGRYNEQFF.

The genes are TRBV7-7 and TRBJ2-2; D gene unclear. The CDR3 consists of 14 residues. With 0 bases removed from V and 5 bases from J, the gap between germline ends came to 7 bases. The germline CDR1 and CDR2 sequences are SSHAT and FNYEAQ (reference sequence). The CDR3 protein is CASSLAGYTGELFF. Written as DNA, the CDR3 is TGTGCCAGCAGCTTAGCGGGTTATACCGGGGAGCTGTTTTTT.

V usage is TRBV12-3 or TRBV12-4 and J usage is TRBJ1-6; D remains ambiguous. The CDR3 is made up of 13 amino acids. Trimming pared 6 bases from V and 8 bases from J, leaving 11 bases between. CDR3 sequence (DNA): TGTGCCAGCAGAGAGTGGATTGATTCACCCCTCCACTTT. Its protein product is CASREWIDSPLHF.

This clone is medium-sized in the sample. The V call is TRBV11-2, the J call TRBJ2-1; D is unclear. V was cut by 1 base and J by 5 bases, with 9 bases left in between. The CDR3 contains 14 residues. Germline CDR1 is SGHAT and CDR2 is FQNNGV. The CDR3, as DNA: TGTGCCAGCAGCTTAGGCAACAGCAACAATGAGCAGTTCTTC. This encodes CASSLGNSNNEQFF. Full variable domain (remainder filled in from reference TRBV11-2 and TRBJ2-1): EAGVAQSPRYKIIEKRQSVAFWCNPISGHATLYWYQQILGQGPKLLIQFQNNGVVDDSQLPKDRFSAERLKGVDSTLKIQPAKLEDSAVYLCASSLGNSNNEQFFGPGTRLTVL.

The J gene is TRBJ2-2, the V gene TRBV7-9; no clear D gene. Germline CDR1 and CDR2: SEHNR and FQNEAQ (reference sequence). The germline V and J ends were trimmed by 5 bases and 4 bases, with 11 bases remaining between them. The CDR3 runs to 14 residues. The CDR3 region is CASSRPLGTGELFF. The CDR3 region has the DNA TGTGCCAGCAGCCGCCCTCTTGGCACCGGGGAGCTGTTTTTT.

This sequence joins TRBV7-2 and TRBJ2-5; a possible D gene is TRBD1 (6 bases). CDR3 length: 16 residues. Germline CDR1 is SGHTA and CDR2 is FQGNSA. Trimming pared 5 bases from V and 2 bases from J, leaving 18 bases between. The DNA for the CDR3 is TGTGCCAGCAGCCCCCACAGGGCTCGGGGACAAGAGACCCAGTACTTC. Amino acid sequence: CASSPHRARGQETQYF. Full variable domain (outside the CDR3, taken from reference TRBV7-2 and TRBJ2-5): GAGVSQSPSNKVTEKGKDVELRCDPISGHTALYWYRQSLGQGLEFLIYFQGNSAPDKSGLPSDRFSAERTGGSVSTLTIQRTQQEDSAVYLCASSPHRARGQETQYFGPGTRLLVL.

The V gene is TRBV7-9, the J gene TRBJ1-1; D is undetermined. CDR3 length: 14 residues. Germline V gene sequence: CDR1 SEHNR, CDR2 FQNEAQ (reference sequence). The germline V and J ends were trimmed by 7 bases and 0 bases, with 12 bases remaining between them. As DNA, the CDR3 is TGTGCCAGCACCCCGGCAGCCATGAACACTGAAGCTTTCTTT. This translates into CASTPAAMNTEAFF.

The chain carries TRBV27 and TRBJ2-1; 14 nucleotides agree with TRBD2. V dropped 0 bases and J dropped 2; count of bases not matched to a gene: 0. The CDR3 is made up of 17 amino acids. From germline, CDR1 is MNHEY and CDR2 SMNVEV (reference sequence). This CDR3 is CASSLSGLAGAYNEQFF. The DNA for the CDR3 is TGTGCCAGCAGTTTATCGGGACTAGCGGGGGCCTACAATGAGCAGTTCTTC.

This chain joins TRBV5-4 and TRBJ2-5; D unclear. The CDR3 is made up of 13 amino acids. Trimming took off 0 bases at V and 5 bases at J, with 8 bases between the two ends. The germline V gene has CDR1 SGHNT and CDR2 YYREEE (reference sequence). For the CDR3, the DNA is TGTGCCAGCAGCTTGGAAAGTATCGAGACCCAGTACTTC. Translating gives CASSLESIETQYF.

Only one count was recorded for this clone. The chain employs TRBV28 and TRBJ1-4, with a weak D call TRBD1 (5 bases). The CDR3 loop spans 14 amino acids. V lost 4 bases and J lost 8, with 14 bases in between. From germline, CDR1 is MDHEN and CDR2 SYDVKM. In nucleotides, the CDR3 is TGTGCCAGCAGTTCCCCCGGGGACCTAGAAAAACTGTTTTTT. As protein: CASSSPGDLEKLFF. Drawing the rest from reference TRBV28 and TRBJ1-4, the complete variable domain is DVKVTQSSRYLVKRTGEKVFLECVQDMDHENMFWYRQDPGLGLRLIYFSYDVKMKEKGDIPEGYSVSREKKERFSLILESASTNQTSMYLCASSSPGDLEKLFFGSGTQLSVL.

The gene calls are TRBV7-3 and TRBJ1-1, with D unclear. The CDR3 spans 13 residues. Per germline, CDR1 SGHTA and CDR2 FQGTGA. Trimming removed 4 bases at V and 5 bases at J, with 11 bases between. The CDR3 DNA sequence: TGTGCCAGCAGCTCTAGTCGGGAAACTGAAGCTTTCTTT. Translating gives CASSSSRETEAFF.

This chain's CDR3 is CASSSFQYGYTF. CDR3 DNA sequence: TGTGCCAGCAGTTCTTTTCAATATGGCTACACCTTC. The rearrangement links TRBV28 to TRBJ1-2; D ambiguous. CDR1 and CDR2 (germline): MDHEN, SYDVKM. This CDR3 has 12 amino acids. Trimming removed 4 bases from V and 5 bases from J, with 8 bases in between.

This clone has only one observation. One end of the junction varies from germline; a read error may be responsible. This chain connects TRBV7-2 to TRBJ2-2; TRBD2 matches 8 bases. Germline V gene sequence: CDR1 SGHTA, CDR2 FQGNSA. The CDR3 has 15 amino acids. CDR3 amino acids: CASSLAGRNTGELFF. CDR3 coding DNA: TGTGCCAGCAGTTTAGCGGGAAGGAACACCGGGGAGCTGTTTTTT. The whole variable domain, remainder taken from reference TRBV7-2 and TRBJ2-2, is GAGVSQSPSNKVTEKGKDVELRCDPISGHTALYWYRQSLGQGLEFLIYFQGNSAPDKSGLPSDRFSAERTGGSVSTLTIQRTQQEDSAVYLCASSLAGRNTGELFFGEGSRLTVL.

This clone was seen just once. The chain employs TRBV7-2 and TRBJ1-1, with a possible D match to TRBD1 (6 bases). The CDR3 is 14 residues long. CDR1 SGHTA and CDR2 FQGNSA come from the germline V gene. Between the trimmed V and J ends, which lost 3 bases and 10 bases, there was a span of 18 bases. In DNA, the CDR3 is TGTGCCAGCAGCTTTACAGGGACGGGTACGGCAGCTTTCTTT. Encoded protein: CASSFTGTGTAAFF.

This clone has only one observation. The V gene is TRBV2, the J gene TRBJ1-2, with unresolved D. Germline-derived CDR1 and CDR2 are SNHLY and FYNNEI. Trimming shortened V by 3 bases and J by 6 bases, and 11 bases separated the two germline ends. CDR3 length: 13 amino acids. CDR3: CASSDPSTHGYTF. The CDR3 DNA reads as TGTGCCAGCAGTGATCCTTCAACCCATGGCTACACCTTC.

The rearrangement uses TRBV4-1 and TRBJ1-6, with D perhaps TRBD1 (5 bases). Per germline, CDR1 MGHRA and CDR2 YSYEKL. Trimming shortened V by 4 bases and J by 2 bases, and 15 bases separated the two germline ends. The CDR3 loop spans 17 amino acids. For the CDR3, the DNA is TGCGCCAGCAGCCTATTGGCAGGGCGCGCCTATAATTCACCCCTCCACTTT. Amino acids: CASSLLAGRAYNSPLHF.

This clone was seen just once. The rearrangement uses TRBV29-1 and TRBJ1-2; TRBD1 is a possible D gene (6 bases). Per the germline V gene, CDR1 is SQVTM and CDR2 is ANQGSEA. CDR3 length: 13 residues. Trimming cost V 6 bases and J 0 bases, with 11 bases left between them. The CDR3, as DNA: TGCAGCGTGAGGGGGGGTTCTAACTATGGCTACACCTTC. Translated: CSVRGGSNYGYTF. Looking up the rest from reference TRBV29-1 and TRBJ1-2 gives the full variable domain: SAVISQKPSRDICQRGTSLTIQCQVDSQVTMMFWYRQQPGQSLTLIATANQGSEATYESGFVIDKFPISRPNLTFSTLTVSNMSPEDSSIYLCSVRGGSNYGYTFGSGTRLTVV.

The CDR3 spells CASSVGLAREQFF. As DNA, the CDR3 is TGTGCCAGCAGTGTAGGACTAGCTCGGGAGCAGTTCTTC. The chain couples TRBV2 to TRBJ2-1; TRBD2 matches 8 bases. Trimming took 4 bases from V and 10 from J; bases not matched to a gene: 6. This CDR3 has 13 amino acids. Germline CDR1 SNHLY, CDR2 FYNNEI.

The genes are TRBV19 and TRBJ1-2, with D possibly TRBD1 on 6 matching bases. Germline CDR1 LNHDA, CDR2 SQIVND (reference sequence). Trimming removed 5 bases at V and 5 bases at J, with 12 bases between. This CDR3 region has 13 residues. CDR3 nucleotides: TGTGCCAGTAGTCGGGCAGGGGATTATGGCTACACCTTC. Amino acid sequence: CASSRAGDYGYTF. The full variable domain, its missing parts supplied by reference TRBV19 and TRBJ1-2, is DGGITQSPKYLFRKEGQNVTLSCEQNLNHDAMYWYRQDPGQGLRLIYYSQIVNDFQKGDIAEGYSVSREKKESFPLTVTSAQKNPTAFYLCASSRAGDYGYTFGSGTRLTVV.

The chain combines TRBV19 with TRBJ2-5; D uncertain. V lost 11 bases and J 3 bases, leaving 10 bases between the germline ends. Germline CDR1 is LNHDA and CDR2 is SQIVND (reference sequence). The CDR3 contains 11 residues. The CDR3 bases are TGTGCCTCCCAGAAGGAAGAGACCCAGTACTTC. It encodes CASQKEETQYF.